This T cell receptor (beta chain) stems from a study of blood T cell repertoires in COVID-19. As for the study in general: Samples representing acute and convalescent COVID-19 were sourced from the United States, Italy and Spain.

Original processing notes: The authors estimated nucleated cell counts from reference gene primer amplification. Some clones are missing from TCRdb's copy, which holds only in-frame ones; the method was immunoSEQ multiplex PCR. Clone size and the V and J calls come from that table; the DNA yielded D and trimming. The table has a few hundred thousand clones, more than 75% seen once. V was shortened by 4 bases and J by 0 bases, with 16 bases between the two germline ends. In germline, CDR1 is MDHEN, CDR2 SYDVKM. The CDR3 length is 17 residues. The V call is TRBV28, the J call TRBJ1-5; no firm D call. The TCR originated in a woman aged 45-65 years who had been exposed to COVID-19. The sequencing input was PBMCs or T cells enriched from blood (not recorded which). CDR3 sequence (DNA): TGTGCCAGCAGTTCCCACAGAGGACTGAATAGCAATCAGCCCCAGCATTTT. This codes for CASSSHRGLNSNQPQHF.